This T cell receptor beta chain emerged from a study of shared clonotypes between healthy human individuals. Study in general: Each donor's CD4 naive and CD4 memory cells filled three plates apiece, CD8 naive two, and CD8 memory one. Study-wide points: Naive subsets usually exceeded memory subsets in estimated richness.

Remarks on this clone: Its antigen is not identified. Other nucleotide sequences in the sample specify the same CDR3.

The material for each subset, its genomic DNA, was split evenly across several immunoSEQ plates. The method was immunoSEQ multiplex PCR; TCRdb's version includes in-frame clones alone and lacks a portion of them. The repertoire holds about 380,000 clones, around 96% seen once, with 0.25% to 0.35% in the top ten. The V end was cut by 2 bases, the J end by 2 bases, with 5 bases between. CDR1 SGHDT and CDR2 YYEEEE come from the germline V gene. The CDR3 has 12 amino acids. V is TRBV5-6 and J is TRBJ2-7; D gene uncertain. This receptor was identified in a man aged 25-45 years in good health. The specimen was memory CD8+ T cells sorted from blood. Subset noted: CD45RO+ cells pooled with CCR7-negative TemRA cells. For the CDR3, the DNA is TGTGCCAGCAGCTTAGGGACCTACGAGCAGTACTTC. Its translation: CASSLGTYEQYF.